These 29 T cell receptor beta chains came from one sample sequenced in a study of graft-versus-host responses after intestinal transplantation (TCRdb year 2021). These receptors lack a known antigen. The time point label, read with the paper, signifies: cells obtained before transplantation from donor or recipient. Library preparation used the immunoSEQ multiplex PCR assay. TCRdb stores this immuneACCESS table with in-frame sequences only. Part of the clones is absent; in the studies checked, under half of the shortfall reflects unresolved V genes, and no reason is known for the rest. The sample table shows about 47,000 clones, and 85% to 95% are seen once. The ten largest clones add up to about 0.23% of the sample. This material consisted of unstimulated CD8+ T cells sorted from spleen or lymph node cells, taken before transplant. The source is a human donor who was the organ donor for an intestinal transplant.

This clone was observed a single time. V and J are TRBV28 and TRBJ1-5; D is possibly TRBD1 (5 bases). This CDR3 comprises 14 residues. Germline V gene lookup returns CDR1 MDHEN and CDR2 SYDVKM. The V gene lost 5 bases and the J gene lost 0 bases, with 8 bases spanning the gap. CDR3 in DNA: TGTGCCAGCAGTATGACAGATAGCAATCAGCCCCAGCATTTT. Translated, it gives CASSMTDSNQPQHF.

This chain links TRBV7-6 with TRBJ1-2, with 9 nucleotides matching TRBD1. V trimming: 5 bases; J trimming: 4 bases; junction bases outside the gene matches: 5. Germline assignment: CDR1 SGHVS and CDR2 FNYEAQ. This CDR3 has 14 amino acids. CDR3 in amino acids: CASSPGQGIYGYTF. Written as DNA, the CDR3 is TGTGCCAGCAGCCCGGGACAGGGCATCTATGGCTACACCTTC.

This clone was seen only once. This chain links TRBV29-1 with TRBJ2-2; D may be TRBD2 (6 bases). CDR1 and CDR2 from the germline V gene are SQVTM and ANQGSEA. Trimming stripped 6 bases from V and 5 bases from J, with 16 bases between. This CDR3 has 14 residues. The CDR3 here is CSVTLGRETGELFF. The CDR3 coding sequence is TGCAGCGTAACCCTTGGACGGGAGACCGGGGAGCTGTTTTTT.

This chain links TRBV2 with TRBJ2-5, with 7 bases identical to TRBD1. V trimming: 6 bases; J trimming: 1 base; junction bases outside the gene matches: 8. The CDR3 extends over 15 amino acids. Germline assignment: CDR1 SNHLY and CDR2 FYNNEI. The CDR3 DNA is TGTGCCAGCAGGCGACAGGGTTGGGGCCAAGAGACCCAGTACTTC. Residues: CASRRQGWGQETQYF.

This rearrangement joins TRBV30 to TRBJ1-1; D unclear. Germline assignment: CDR1 GTSNPN and CDR2 SVGIG (reference sequence). Trimming took off 8 bases at V and 1 base at J, with 17 bases between the two ends. The CDR3 extends over 14 amino acids. CDR3 amino acids: CAGEASTANTEAFF. The CDR3 nucleotides are TGTGCCGGAGAGGCTTCGACGGCGAACACTGAAGCTTTCTTT.

The chain has TRBV9 and TRBJ2-1; TRBD2 aligns across 10 bases. V was pared by 3 bases and J by 2 bases, with 2 bases of the junction left unmatched. The germline V gene encodes CDR1 SGDLS and CDR2 YYNGEE. The CDR3 has 15 residues. The CDR3 spells CASSAAGGPYNEQFF. CDR3 DNA sequence: TGTGCCAGCAGCGCAGCGGGGGGGCCCTACAATGAGCAGTTCTTC.

The chain couples TRBV4-1 to TRBJ1-5; 7 bases agree with TRBD1. This CDR3 spans 16 amino acids. Germline values: CDR1 MGHRA, CDR2 YSYEKL. V shed 4 bases and J 2 bases; nucleotides not matched to a gene: 8. The CDR3 is CASSRSTGSGNQPQHF. CDR3 coding DNA: TGCGCCAGCAGCCGATCGACAGGGTCAGGCAATCAGCCCCAGCATTTT.

This chain joins TRBV28 and TRBJ1-4; D call uncertain. The CDR3 runs to 13 residues. Germline V gene sequence: CDR1 MDHEN, CDR2 SYDVKM. The V end lost 3 bases, the J end lost 14 bases, and 16 bases lay between the germline ends. The CDR3: CASSFNGQVSLFF. Here the CDR3 DNA reads TGTGCCAGCAGTTTTAATGGCCAGGTCTCCCTGTTTTTT.

This CDR3 is CASSQEGRGPEHSNQPQHF. DNA for the CDR3: TGTGCCAGCAGCCAAGAGGGCAGGGGGCCAGAACATAGCAATCAGCCCCAGCATTTT. The rearrangement links TRBV4-2 to TRBJ1-5; TRBD1 agrees at 8 bases. Germline V gene data show CDR1 as LGHNA and CDR2 as YNFKEQ. This CDR3 is 19 amino acids long. J was trimmed by 0 bases and V by 0 bases; bases with no gene match: 10.

The chain is built from TRBV5-6 and TRBJ1-5, with D perhaps matching TRBD1 (5 bases). Germline V gene data show CDR1 as SGHDT and CDR2 as YYEEEE. The V gene lost 0 bases and the J gene lost 9 bases, with 13 bases spanning the gap. CDR3 length: 14 residues. The CDR3 DNA reads as TGTGCCAGCAGCTTGGCGGGGCAGTATCGGCCCCAGCATTTT. Protein product: CASSLAGQYRPQHF.

V is TRBV2 and J is TRBJ2-2; D is possibly TRBD1 or TRBD2 (5 bases each). The V end lost 4 bases, the J end lost 2 bases, and 11 bases lay between the germline ends. Germline V CDR1 and CDR2: SNHLY, FYNNEI. This CDR3 is 15 amino acids long. The DNA for the CDR3 is TGTGCCAGCAGTGGAATAGGGACCAACACCGGGGAGCTGTTTTTT. It specifies CASSGIGTNTGELFF.

The chain carries TRBV19 and TRBJ2-7; 8 bases are a match to TRBD2. The length of the CDR3 is 13 residues. Germline CDR1 LNHDA, CDR2 SQIVND (reference sequence). Trimming cost V 4 bases and J 2 bases; bases outside gene matches: 1. CDR3 in amino acids: CASSTGGTYEQYF. Written as DNA, the CDR3 is TGTGCCAGTAGTACGGGGGGGACCTACGAGCAGTACTTC.

This clone was detected only once. This sequence joins TRBV4-3 and TRBJ1-4, with D possibly being TRBD1 (5 bases). The CDR3 is 14 residues long. Germline V gives CDR1 LGHNA, CDR2 YSLEER. V shed 0 bases and J shed 7 bases, with 9 bases lying between them. The CDR3 region has the DNA TGCGCCAGCAGCCAAGATTCGGGGGTTGAAAAACTGTTTTTT. Translated, it gives CASSQDSGVEKLFF.

The chain joins TRBV9 to TRBJ2-1; tentatively, D is TRBD1 (6 bases). Germline values: CDR1 SGDLS, CDR2 YYNGEE. The CDR3 runs 16 residues. Trimming pared 2 bases from V and 5 bases from J, leaving 17 bases between. CDR3 amino acids: CASSVPETGPNNEQFF. The CDR3 DNA is TGTGCCAGCAGCGTCCCCGAGACAGGACCAAACAATGAGCAGTTCTTC.

The chain links TRBV27 to TRBJ1-2, with D possibly being TRBD1 (5 bases). Trimming cost V 6 bases and J 2 bases, with 13 bases left between them. This CDR3 has 14 residues. Looked up from germline, CDR1 is MNHEY and CDR2 is SMNVEV (reference sequence). Here the CDR3 DNA reads TGTGCCAGCAGGGGGTCAGGGCTCAACTATGGCTACACCTTC. This sequence encodes CASRGSGLNYGYTF.

The gene calls are TRBV5-4 and TRBJ2-5; 10 nucleotides align to TRBD1. V lost 0 bases, J lost 3 bases, and 2 bases stayed unmatched. The length of the CDR3 is 15 residues. Per the germline V gene, CDR1 is SGHNT and CDR2 is YYREEE (reference sequence). This chain's CDR3 is CASSLVGTGEETQYF. CDR3 DNA sequence: TGTGCCAGCAGCTTGGTCGGGACAGGGGAAGAGACCCAGTACTTC.

The chain uses TRBV19 and TRBJ2-5; D perhaps matches TRBD2 (6 bases). The J call is doubtful: the DNA matches TRBJ2-7 better. The V gene's germline CDR1 is LNHDA and CDR2 SQIVND (reference sequence). The CDR3 runs 15 residues. For the CDR3, the DNA is TGTGCCAGTAGTTTTGCGGGGCGCAGCTCCTACGAGCAGTACTTC. It is translated as CASSFAGRSSYEQYF.

The genes are TRBV28 and TRBJ2-3; D uncertain. With 3 bases removed from V and 0 bases from J, the gap between germline ends came to 10 bases. In germline, CDR1 is MDHEN, CDR2 SYDVKM. The CDR3 spans 15 residues. This chain's CDR3 is CASSFPQASTDTQYF. CDR3 nucleotides: TGTGCCAGCAGTTTCCCCCAGGCGAGCACAGATACGCAGTATTTT.

About this clone: The DNA is omitted, as the CDR3 cannot be located on it reliably, and the CDR3 follows TCRdb's listing. The chain links TRBV21-1 to TRBJ1-2. TRBV21-1 is assigned pseudogene status. The CDR3 sequence runs 15 residues, both termini included. CDR3 sequence: CASSNGRYSNYGCTF.

The chain recombines TRBV5-1 with TRBJ1-1; 7 bases fit TRBD1. V lost 0 bases, J lost 5 bases, and 13 bases stayed unmatched. The CDR3 is made up of 17 amino acids. Looked up from germline, CDR1 is SGHRS and CDR2 is YFSETQ. CDR3 DNA: TGCGCCAGCAGCTTGGGCCGAAGGGACAGCGGAAGGACTGAAGCTTTCTTT. Residues: CASSLGRRDSGRTEAFF.

The chain recombines TRBV10-1 with TRBJ2-7; D call uncertain. Deletions cut 3 bases from V and 3 bases from J, with 9 bases between. The CDR3 length is 13 residues. Germline V gene lookup returns CDR1 WNHNN and CDR2 SYGVQD (reference sequence). CDR3 residues: CASSDPDGYEQYF. CDR3 coding DNA: TGCGCCAGCAGTGATCCGGACGGCTACGAGCAGTACTTC.

The chain couples TRBV19 to TRBJ1-5, with TRBD1 matching over 8 bases. Germline V lookup: CDR1 LNHDA, CDR2 SQIVND (reference sequence). Germline trimming cut 6 bases from V and 7 bases from J; bases unmatched to any gene: 2. CDR3 length equals 12 residues. DNA for the CDR3: TGTGCCAGTAGGACAGGGGCGCAGCCCCAGCATTTT. The encoded protein is CASRTGAQPQHF.

As DNA, the CDR3 is TGTGCCAGCAGTAGCTACAGGGGGCTCACTGAAGCTTTCTTT. The encoded protein is CASSSYRGLTEAFF. V usage is TRBV28 and J usage is TRBJ1-1, with TRBD1 identical over 9 bases. The CDR3 loop spans 14 amino acids. J was trimmed by 4 bases and V by 5 bases; bases with no gene match: 5. Germline V lookup: CDR1 MDHEN, CDR2 SYDVKM.

The chain recombines TRBV9 with TRBJ2-1; D is ambiguous. Trimming took off 0 bases at V and 8 bases at J, with 12 bases between the two ends. Germline V gene lookup returns CDR1 SGDLS and CDR2 YYNGEE. This CDR3 has 14 residues. DNA for the CDR3: TGTGCCAGCAGCGTAGTAGAAGGTATCGATGAGCAGTTCTTC. As protein: CASSVVEGIDEQFF.

This clone was recorded once. The chain combines TRBV4-1 with TRBJ1-2, with a possible D match to TRBD1 (5 bases). This CDR3 is 16 amino acids long. V was trimmed by 0 bases and J by 4 bases, leaving 15 bases between them. Germline-derived CDR1 and CDR2 are MGHRA and YSYEKL. The CDR3 nucleotides read TGCGCCAGCAGCCAAGATTTAGGGGCGGGGAGCTATGGCTACACCTTC. It encodes CASSQDLGAGSYGYTF.

The chain links TRBV28 to TRBJ1-5; maybe TRBD1 (5 bases). The germline V and J ends were trimmed by 3 bases and 10 bases, with 16 bases remaining between them. CDR1 and CDR2 (germline): MDHEN, SYDVKM. The CDR3 runs 14 residues. Here the CDR3 DNA reads TGTGCCAGCAGTTTTGGGCAGGGTGACATTCCCCAGCATTTT. Its protein is CASSFGQGDIPQHF.

The chain carries TRBV19 and TRBJ1-5, with D unclear. Per the germline V gene, CDR1 is LNHDA and CDR2 is SQIVND (reference sequence). The CDR3 length is 12 residues. Trimming took off 7 bases at V and 6 bases at J, with 10 bases between the two ends. In DNA, the CDR3 is TGTGCCAGTATGAGGGATGGTCAGCCCCAGCATTTT. Its protein is CASMRDGQPQHF.

This clone is a singleton in its sample. The V and J genes are TRBV9 and TRBJ2-1; TRBD2 is a possible D gene (6 bases). The CDR3 is made up of 14 amino acids. Trimming pared 4 bases from V and 5 bases from J, leaving 13 bases between. From germline, CDR1 is SGDLS and CDR2 YYNGEE. CDR3 bases: TGTGCCAGCAGCAACCGGGGGAAGGACAATGAGCAGTTCTTC. The encoded protein is CASSNRGKDNEQFF.

The rearrangement links TRBV30 to TRBJ2-1; 9 bases fit TRBD1. Trimming took 2 bases from V and 7 from J; bases not matched to a gene: 9. Germline V gives CDR1 GTSNPN, CDR2 SVGIG (reference sequence). The length of the CDR3 is 15 residues. The CDR3 loop is CAWSNGTGILNEQFF. The CDR3 bases are TGTGCCTGGAGTAACGGGACAGGGATCTTAAATGAGCAGTTCTTC.